One sample yielded the 14 T cell receptor beta chains listed below, sequenced in a study of CXCR3-negative and CXCR3-positive naive CD8 T cells. The TRB libraries of cDNA were built by UMI-labeled 5' RACE. No DNA is given; TCRdb re-called the 5' RACE reads and lists each CDR3 protein once. This repertoire includes approximately 45,000 distinct CDR3 sequences. The sample taken for sequencing was memory CD8+ T cells from blood. The source is a human donor in good health. Some clones in this sample may be carry-over from other donors' samples.

The V call is TRBV12-3 or TRBV12-4, the J call TRBJ2-7; TCRdb's D call of TRBD1 is untestable without DNA. This CDR3 contains 14 residues. CDR3 region: CASRGDTLPYEQYF.

The chain employs TRBV6-2 or TRBV6-3 and TRBJ1-1; the D call from TCRdb, TRBD1, cannot be confirmed without DNA. The germline gives CDR1 MNHEY, CDR2 SVGEGT. This CDR3 has 13 residues. The CDR3 here is CASVDSGGTEAFF.

This sequence joins TRBV5-1 and TRBJ2-5. The germline CDR1 and CDR2 sequences are SGHRS and YFSETQ. This CDR3 has 14 amino acids. CDR3: CASGYLGRQETQYF.

The V and J genes are TRBV28 and TRBJ2-7; the TCRdb call, TRBD1, lacks DNA for checking. Germline lookup yields CDR1 MDHEN and CDR2 SYDVKM. The CDR3 spans 14 residues. The CDR3 loop reads CASRTRDIFYEQYF.

The J gene is TRBJ2-7, the V gene TRBV6-2 or TRBV6-3; with no DNA, the TCRdb D assignment of TRBD2 cannot be verified. Germline CDR1 is MNHEY and CDR2 is SVGEGT. The CDR3 extends over 15 amino acids. The CDR3 sequence is CASTSLETAAYEQYF.

The chain links TRBV14 to TRBJ2-3. The CDR3 length is 17 residues. Germline V gene sequence: CDR1 SGHDN, CDR2 FVKESK. The chain's CDR3 is CASSQGLVLKSTDTQYF.

The rearrangement joins TRBV29-1 to TRBJ2-3; the TCRdb call, TRBD2, lacks DNA for checking. Germline V gene data show CDR1 as SQVTM and CDR2 as ANQGSEA. The length of the CDR3 is 13 residues. This chain's CDR3 is CSVVERGTDTQYF.

This rearrangement joins TRBV14 to TRBJ2-7; the D call of TRBD2 rests on TCRdb alone, since no DNA is present to check it. CDR1 and CDR2 (germline): SGHDN, FVKESK. The CDR3 spans 16 residues. CDR3 amino acids: CASSQDEGYEAYEQYF. Drawing the rest from reference TRBV14 and TRBJ2-7, the complete variable domain is EAGVTQFPSHSVIEKGQTVTLRCDPISGHDNLYWYRRVMGKEIKFLLHFVKESKQDESGMPNNRFLAERTGGTYSTLKVQPAELEDSGVYFCASSQDEGYEAYEQYFGPGTRLTVT.

The chain uses TRBV29-1 and TRBJ2-7; TCRdb designates TRBD1, a call that cannot be tested without DNA. CDR3 length: 12 amino acids. Germline loops: CDR1 SQVTM, CDR2 ANQGSEA. The CDR3 sequence: CSVWTGGYEQYF.

This chain links TRBV7-8 with TRBJ2-7; TCRdb's D gene call, TRBD1, goes unchecked for lack of DNA. This CDR3 region has 13 residues. Looked up from germline, CDR1 is SGHVS and CDR2 is FQNEAQ. CDR3 sequence: CASSPTGGYEQYF.

This chain joins TRBV29-1 and TRBJ2-7; TCRdb outputs TRBD1, but without DNA this stays unchecked. Looked up from germline, CDR1 is SQVTM and CDR2 is ANQGSEA. The CDR3 loop spans 12 amino acids. The CDR3 sequence is CSVEGRAGEQYF.

The V and J genes are TRBV12-3 or TRBV12-4 and TRBJ2-3; TCRdb indicates TRBD2, and absent DNA this call remains unverified. There are 15 residues in the CDR3. CDR3 region: CASSHSGGNTDTQYF.

The rearrangement links TRBV27 to TRBJ2-3; TCRdb selects TRBD1, and the lack of DNA leaves this call unchecked. CDR3 size: 15 residues. CDR1 and CDR2 from the germline V gene are MNHEY and SMNVEV (reference sequence). The CDR3 sequence: CASSETAPSSDTKYF.

The chain recombines TRBV4-3 with TRBJ1-2; TCRdb picks TRBD1, but there is no DNA to check that call. This CDR3 comprises 12 residues. Germline V gene data show CDR1 as LGHNA and CDR2 as YSLEER. The CDR3 reads CASSRGGYGYTF.